The clone carrying this TCR beta chain was observed many times. Its target is not known. TCRdb re-analysed the reads in MiXCR, keeping a single row per CDR3 protein. The repertoire includes about 890,000 distinct CDR3 sequences, 31% of them detected once, and about an eighth sits in the top ten. The sample belongs to a study of T cell repertoires in cytomegalovirus infection. Study information: CMV epitopes used comprised recently identified HLA-C-restricted ones and well-studied HLA-B-restricted ones.

Germline CDR1 is MNHEY and CDR2 is SMNVEV (reference sequence). The CDR3 loop spans 15 amino acids. Trimming took 3 bases from V and 4 from J, leaving 13 bases between them. The clonotype comes from a human donor in good health (CMV status not recorded). Some clones in this sample may be carry-over from other donors' samples. This rearrangement joins TRBV27 to TRBJ1-5; D uncertain. The sequences come from cultured CD8+ T cells from PBMCs, collected from culture after CMV antigen stimulation. In nucleotides, the CDR3 is TGTGCCAGCAGTTTGACCTCCCTGGGGAATCAGCCCCAGCATTTT. As protein: CASSLTSLGNQPQHF.